This TCR beta chain was captured in a study of T cells in Graves' hyperthyroidism and ophthalmopathy. Overall study results and limits: In the blood, most expanded thyroid clonotypes above 0.001 appeared as well. A model using 13 V-J features told ophthalmopathy apart from stable hyperthyroidism.

As regards this clonotype: Its antigen is as yet unknown.

The CDR3 has 14 residues. The germline V and J ends were trimmed by 2 bases and 7 bases, with 12 bases remaining between them. The germline gives CDR1 MNHNS, CDR2 SASEGT. Exclusion of patients followed from uncontrolled infection, other autoimmune disease, pregnancy or lactation. Based on clinical symptoms, serum thyroxine and TRAb, thyroid ultrasound and orbital computed tomography, diagnoses were reached. What was amplified from RNA transcripts were TCR beta CDR3 regions. First-round RT-PCR of the TCR CDR3 relied on the HTBI primer set. From the multiplex PCR reads, TCRdb called clonotypes with MiXCR, one entry per CDR3 protein. The table lists over 350,000 distinct CDR3 sequences, roughly 14% of them singletons.

The J gene is TRBJ2-1, the V gene TRBV6-1, with D maybe TRBD1 (6 bases). The TCR sequence derives from a man between 18 and 29 years old with Graves' ophthalmopathy. Sequenced input: blood. The chain's CDR3 is CASSESGELNEQFF. CDR3 DNA sequence: TGTGCCAGCAGTGAATCAGGGGAATTGAATGAGCAGTTCTTC.